This T cell receptor beta chain was identified in a study of beta chain features in type 1 diabetes. In the study overall: Cell yields, gender and age were similar in healthy donors and patients. Overall study findings and caveats: Insertions were fewer and deletions more numerous at VDJ junctions in type 1 diabetes patients.

Every participating donor gave one draw, a heparinised blood sample averaging approximately 120 mL. Turning to this clone: Antigen: not known.

As every portion of the isolated RNA was reverse transcribed, the sequencing read expressed TCRB transcripts. Data came from immunoSEQ multiplex PCR; TCRdb stores just in-frame clones and leaves some out. The data hold 400,000 to 600,000 clones, with around 28% observed a single time. Per germline, CDR1 SGDLS and CDR2 YYNGEE. V was clipped by 6 bases and J by 1 base, with 13 bases between them. CDR3 length: 14 amino acids. This receptor was identified in a man between 18 and 35 years old in good health. This rearrangement joins TRBV9 to TRBJ1-1; no clear D. The specimen sequenced was naive CD4+ T cells from blood. The chain's CDR3 is CASTLTSANTEAFF. CDR3 DNA sequence: TGTGCCAGCACCCTTACGTCAGCGAACACTGAAGCTTTCTTT. Filled out from reference TRBV9 and TRBJ1-1, the complete variable domain reads DSGVTQTPKHLITATGQRVTLRCSPRSGDLSVYWYQQSLDQGLQFLIQYYNGEERAKGNILERFSAQQFPDLHSELNLSSLELGDSALYFCASTLTSANTEAFFGQGTRLTVV.